The 7 T cell receptor beta chains given below trace back to one sample, sequenced in a study of preoperative IRX-2 immunotherapy in early breast cancer. Data came from immunoSEQ multiplex PCR; TCRdb stores just in-frame clones and leaves some out. The sample gives about 42,000 clones, approximately 80% of which show up once; over 1% is in the top ten. Treatment indicated: preoperative locoregional IRX-2 cytokine immunotherapy. The sequenced sample was tumor tissue, obtained after IRX-2 immunotherapy. The receptors derive from a human donor with breast cancer.

The gene calls are TRBV22-1 and TRBJ2-1; the D call in the table, TRBD2, was not verified against the DNA. TRBV22-1 is an annotated pseudogene. CDR3 length equals 14 residues. The CDR3 coding sequence is TGTGCCACCCCTGGACTAGCGGGAGGTCCTGAGCAGTTCTTC. Amino acids: CATPGLAGGPEQFF.

The V and J genes are TRBV7-2 and TRBJ1-1; 8 bases line up with TRBD1. The J segment lost 7 bases and the V segment lost 5 bases, leaving 6 bases of the junction unmatched. The CDR3 totals 13 residues. The germline CDR1 and CDR2 sequences are SGHTA and FQGNSA. The CDR3 spells CASSLTGVSEAFF. CDR3 bases: TGTGCCAGCAGCCTGACAGGGGTGAGTGAAGCTTTCTTT.

Regarding this clone: One or more nucleotides could not be called with certainty, so the encoded amino acid is given as X. This rearrangement joins TRBV5-1 to TRBJ2-2; 8 positions match TRBD2. CDR3 size: 15 residues. Germline-derived CDR1 and CDR2 are SGHRS and YFSETQ. J was trimmed by 5 bases and V by 1 base; bases with no gene match: 4. In DNA, the CDR3 is TGCGCCAGCAGCTTGARAAGCGGGGGAACCGGGGAGCTGTTTTTT. Translated, it gives CASSLXSGGTGELFF.

The chain combines TRBV18 with TRBJ2-5, with 7 bases that match TRBD2. This CDR3 spans 14 amino acids. V lost 3 bases to trimming and J lost 2 bases; unmatched junction nucleotides: 3. Germline-derived CDR1 and CDR2 are KGHSH and LQKENI. For the CDR3, the DNA is TGTGCCAGCTCACCGGGGGGGGATCAAGAGACCCAGTACTTC. It codes for CASSPGGDQETQYF.

V usage is TRBV11-3 and J usage is TRBJ2-1; 8 bases map to TRBD2. Trimming at V came to 3 bases and at J to 7 bases, leaving 8 bases not matched to a gene. Germline lookup yields CDR1 SGHNT and CDR2 YENEEA. This CDR3 is built from 15 residues. The CDR3 nucleotides read TGTGCCAGCAGCTTTGGGCCTAGCGGGCTAAATGAGCAGTTCTTC. Its protein is CASSFGPSGLNEQFF.

J is TRBJ1-1 and V is TRBV28; D unclear. CDR1 and CDR2 from the germline V gene are MDHEN and SYDVKM. V gave up 6 bases and J gave up 1 base, with 9 bases separating them. CDR3 size: 13 residues. The DNA of the CDR3 is TGTGCCAGCAGGAGTACCGGGAACACTGAAGCTTTCTTT. Its protein product is CASRSTGNTEAFF.

Worth noting for this clone: A read error is likely, as this CDR3 ends without the conserved phenylalanine or tryptophan. The chain is built from TRBV18 and TRBJ2-7, with TRBD1 matching over 11 bases. The CDR3 loop spans 15 amino acids. V dropped 3 bases and J dropped 5; count of bases not matched to a gene: 6. Germline V CDR1 and CDR2: KGHSH, LQKENI. DNA of the CDR3: TGTGCCAGCTCACCCTTCAGGACAGGGGGCCACGAGCAGTACCTC. Amino acids: CASSPFRTGGHEQYL.